The present TCR beta chain was sequenced within a study of blood T cells in healthy people across ages. A second 7 to 11 cycle PCR used barcoded and J-beta primers. Per sample, CDR3-containing paired-end reads numbered at least 2.5 million. TCRdb reanalysed the 5' RACE reads using MiXCR and keeps one entry per CDR3 protein. The data contain fewer than 1 million distinct CDR3 sequences, around 45% of them singletons. General study findings and limits: Shifts in expanded clonotypes may have been confounded by donor CMV status, which was unknown. Age advanced and TCR beta diversity per million T cells fell, roughly linearly.

J gave up 0 bases and V 5 bases, and 5 bases lay outside the gene matches. Germline CDR1 is SGHNT and CDR2 is YENEEA. CDR3 length: 15 amino acids. Worth noting for this clonotype: The antigen is undetermined.

Source material: blood. This chain joins TRBV11-3 and TRBJ1-1; 8 bases are shared with TRBD1. This receptor was identified in a man aged 55 to 70 in good health. The DNA of the CDR3 is TGTGCCAGCAGCGGACAGGGTCGGATGAACACTGAAGCTTTCTTT. This codes for CASSGQGRMNTEAFF. Looking up the rest from reference TRBV11-3 and TRBJ1-1 gives the full variable domain: EAGVVQSPRYKIIEKKQPVAFWCNPISGHNTLYWYLQNLGQGPELLIRYENEEAVDDSQLPKDRFSAERLKGVDSTLKIQPAELGDSAVYLCASSGQGRMNTEAFFGQGTRLTVV.